The 17 T cell receptor beta chains reported below all come from one sample, sequenced in a study of T cell clonality in common variable immunodeficiency. Using immunoSEQ multiplex PCR, the repertoire was profiled, and TCRdb retains in-frame clones only, with some absent. The sample presents some 60,000 clones, none singletons. What was sequenced was peripheral blood mononuclear cells. These receptor sequences come from a person between 18 and 75 years old in good health.

This clone showed up many times. The CDR3 loop reads CASSPGEGYQETQYF. The sequenced part of the CDR3 DNA is TGCGCCAGCAGCCCGGGAGAGGGGTATCAAGAGACC. V is TRBV5-1 and J is TRBJ2-5; D possibly corresponds to TRBD2 (6 bases). Read coverage stops 3 residues before the CDR3 terminus; the germline J gene supplies the remainder. This CDR3 comprises 15 residues. Germline-derived CDR1 and CDR2 are SGHRS and YFSETQ. V lost 4 bases and J lost 2, with 15 bases in between.

This clone was counted between two and nine times. The CDR3 end falls 3 residues outside the read, so it is completed with the germline J gene. This chain connects TRBV7-9 to TRBJ2-1; a weak D match, TRBD2 (6 bases). V gave up 1 base and J gave up 9 bases, with 16 bases separating them. The CDR3 totals 15 residues. CDR1 is SEHNR, CDR2 FQNEAQ, per germline (reference sequence). The CDR3 DNA, read in part, is TGTGCCAGCAGCTTAGGGTTCGGGGGAGATCTTGAG. Amino acid sequence: CASSLGFGGDLE. The CDR3 as a whole reads CASSLGFGGDLEQFF.

By share, this clone counts as medium-sized (0.01 to 0.1%). The read halts 3 residues ahead of the CDR3 end, with the missing end drawn from the germline J gene. This chain links TRBV20-1 with TRBJ2-3; D possibly corresponds to TRBD2 (5 bases). The V gene lost 2 bases and the J gene lost 0 bases, with 9 bases spanning the gap. Germline loops: CDR1 DFQATT, CDR2 SNEGSKA (reference sequence). The CDR3 is 14 residues long. The CDR3 is CSARHWTSTDTQYF. The CDR3 DNA, read in part, is TGCAGTGCTAGACATTGGACTAGCACAGATACG.

This clone came up a few times. Mismatch with germline at one junction end may stem from a read error. The CDR3 is cut off 3 residues early in the read; its end comes from the germline J gene. The genes are TRBV7-7 and TRBJ1-2; D remains ambiguous. Germline lookup yields CDR1 SSHAT and CDR2 FNYEAQ (reference sequence). The CDR3 spans 18 residues. CDR3 sequence reads: CASSLAHLAGGPYHDYTF. CDR3 DNA (partial): TGTGCTAGCAGCTTAGCGCATCTTGCGGGAGGGCCTTACCATGAC.

Many counts were recorded for this clone. The CDR3 is cut off 3 residues early in the read; its end comes from the germline J gene. This chain joins TRBV20-1 and TRBJ1-1; possibly TRBD1 for D (5 bases). With 7 bases removed from V and 4 bases from J, the gap between germline ends came to 16 bases. The CDR3 sequence is 13 residues long. Germline values: CDR1 DFQATT, CDR2 SNEGSKA (reference sequence). This CDR3 reads CSGRQSGGTEAFF. Partial CDR3 DNA: TGCAGTGGAAGACAGTCGGGGGGCACTGAA.

In its sample, this clone was seen many times. The read stops 3 residues short of the end of the CDR3; the missing end is completed from the germline J gene. The V and J genes are TRBV7-9 and TRBJ1-2; no clear D gene. V lost 8 bases to trimming and J lost 1 base, with 8 bases between them. The CDR3 runs to 12 residues. The germline V gene encodes CDR1 SEHNR and CDR2 FQNEAQ (reference sequence). CDR3 sequence reads: CASRASNYGYTF. CDR3 DNA (partial): TGTGCCAGCCGTGCCAGTAACTATGGC.

In its sample, this clone was seen many times. The read terminates 3 residues ahead of where the CDR3 ends, so the germline J gene completes it. The chain has TRBV7-6 and TRBJ1-1, with 10 bases fitting TRBD1. Trimming took 3 bases from V and 4 from J; bases not matched to a gene: 2. This CDR3 is built from 14 residues. The germline gives CDR1 SGHVS, CDR2 FNYEAQ. This CDR3 is CASSLGQGSTEAFF. The covered CDR3 bases are TGTGCCAGCAGCTTGGGACAGGGGTCCACTGAA.

This clone was observed many times. The CDR3 goes on 3 residues after the read ends, and that part is filled in from the germline J gene. The chain has TRBV20-1 and TRBJ1-1; no definite D call. The CDR3 length is 15 residues. Germline values: CDR1 DFQATT, CDR2 SNEGSKA (reference sequence). Between the trimmed V and J ends, which lost 0 bases and 0 bases, there was a span of 11 bases. The DNA read from the CDR3 is TGCAGTGCTAGAGATCCCGCGGGAATGAACACTGAA. Protein product: CSARDPAGMNTE. In full, the CDR3 is CSARDPAGMNTEAFF.

This clone showed up many times. The CDR3 DNA, read in part, is TGCAGCGTTGCCGGGACTCATCAAGAGACC. Protein: CSVAGTHQET. The entire CDR3 reads CSVAGTHQETQYF. V usage is TRBV29-1 and J usage is TRBJ2-5; D may be TRBD2 (6 bases). The read stops 3 residues short of the end of the CDR3; the missing end is completed from the germline J gene. V was trimmed by 4 bases and J by 2 bases, leaving 11 bases between them. Germline CDR1 is SQVTM and CDR2 is ANQGSEA. CDR3 length equals 13 residues.

This clone was counted at least ten times. The read halts 3 residues ahead of the CDR3 end, with the missing end drawn from the germline J gene. The rearrangement links TRBV5-5 to TRBJ2-3, with a weak D call TRBD2 (7 bases). Per the germline V gene, CDR1 is SGHKS and CDR2 is YYEKEE (reference sequence). This CDR3 region has 14 residues. V gave up 5 bases and J gave up 6 bases, with 16 bases separating them. The sequenced part of the CDR3 DNA is TGTGCCAGCAGAAACCCGGGGGGCGCGGATACG. This sequence encodes CASRNPGGADT. The CDR3, in full, reads CASRNPGGADTQYF.

In this sample, this clone turned up many times. The CDR3 end lies 3 residues beyond the end of the read and is filled in from the germline J gene. The gene calls are TRBV6-2 or TRBV6-3 and TRBJ1-6; perhaps TRBD1 as D (6 bases). The germline V gene has CDR1 MNHEY and CDR2 SVGEGT. This CDR3 comprises 14 residues. Trimming took 0 bases from V and 9 from J, leaving 9 bases between them. The sequenced CDR3 bases are TGTGCCAGCAGTTACTCCCGCAGGGGTTCACCC. Its translation is CASSYSRRGSP. Given in full, the CDR3 is CASSYSRRGSPLHF.

In this sample, this clone turned up a few times. CDR3 loop: CASSDSGTGQLGYTF. The part of the CDR3 DNA that was read is TGTGCCAGCAGTGACTCAGGGACAGGTCAACTTGGC. The chain employs TRBV6-4 and TRBJ1-2, with 8 bases that match TRBD1. The read halts 3 residues ahead of the CDR3 end, with the missing end drawn from the germline J gene. V shed 0 bases, J shed 7 bases, and the junction held 7 bases outside the gene matches. This CDR3 is built from 15 residues. In germline, CDR1 is MRHNA, CDR2 SNTAGT.

This clone was seen repeatedly, ten times or more. The read ends 3 residues before the CDR3 terminus; that terminus is restored from the germline J gene. This sequence joins TRBV6-2 or TRBV6-3 and TRBJ2-3, with D maybe TRBD1 (5 bases). Germline V gene lookup returns CDR1 MNHEY and CDR2 SVGEGT. The V end lost 6 bases, the J end lost 0 bases, and 7 bases lay between the germline ends. The CDR3 covers 13 residues. The covered CDR3 bases are TGTGCCAGCAGAAGGGGTAGCACAGATACG. Residues: CASRRGSTDT. The entire CDR3 protein reads CASRRGSTDTQYF.

This clone was seen at least ten times. The read comes to an end 3 residues before the CDR3 does, leaving the germline J gene to fill in the end. V gene TRBV20-1 combines with J gene TRBJ2-1, with TRBD1 identical over 9 bases. Germline assignment: CDR1 DFQATT and CDR2 SNEGSKA (reference sequence). The CDR3 totals 18 residues. Trimming cost V 2 bases and J 2 bases; bases outside gene matches: 13. This CDR3 is CSARLHRGRLKPYNEQFF. The part of the CDR3 DNA that was read is TGCAGTGCTAGACTACACAGGGGGCGATTGAAGCCCTACAATGAG.

This clone appeared many times. The read finishes 3 residues shy of the CDR3 end, and the germline J gene is used to complete it. The rearrangement uses TRBV20-1 and TRBJ2-3; 7 bases line up with TRBD2. V shed 0 bases, J shed 2 bases, and the junction held 5 bases outside the gene matches. The CDR3 length is 15 residues. Germline V gene lookup returns CDR1 DFQATT and CDR2 SNEGSKA (reference sequence). The CDR3 protein is CSARDLAENTDTQYF. The CDR3 DNA, read in part, is TGCAGTGCTAGAGACCTAGCGGAGAACACAGATACG.

This clone was seen repeatedly, ten times or more. The read terminates 3 residues before the CDR3 end, so the remaining end is supplied by the germline J gene. The chain uses TRBV20-1 and TRBJ1-2, with TRBD1 as a possible D gene (5 bases). Germline-derived CDR1 and CDR2 are DFQATT and SNEGSKA (reference sequence). The germline V and J ends were trimmed by 7 bases and 6 bases, with 21 bases remaining between them. This CDR3 is built from 14 residues. Partial CDR3 DNA: TGCAGTGAAATTAGACAGCAAACTATCAATGGC. Its translation: CSEIRQQTING. The CDR3 reads in full as CSEIRQQTINGYTF.

This clone occurred many times. The CDR3 end is not reached by the read, which stops 3 residues before it; the germline J gene fills it in. The chain joins TRBV6-2 or TRBV6-3 to TRBJ2-1; TRBD2 aligns across 7 bases. The CDR3 extends over 17 amino acids. With 2 bases clipped from V and 4 bases from J, the junction kept 11 bases outside the gene matches. In germline, CDR1 is MNHEY, CDR2 SVGEGT. The CDR3 bases that were read are TGTGCCAGCAGTTACGCCCTTTGGGGGGGAGGGTACAATGAG. Amino acids: CASSYALWGGGYNE. The whole CDR3 region reads CASSYALWGGGYNEQFF.